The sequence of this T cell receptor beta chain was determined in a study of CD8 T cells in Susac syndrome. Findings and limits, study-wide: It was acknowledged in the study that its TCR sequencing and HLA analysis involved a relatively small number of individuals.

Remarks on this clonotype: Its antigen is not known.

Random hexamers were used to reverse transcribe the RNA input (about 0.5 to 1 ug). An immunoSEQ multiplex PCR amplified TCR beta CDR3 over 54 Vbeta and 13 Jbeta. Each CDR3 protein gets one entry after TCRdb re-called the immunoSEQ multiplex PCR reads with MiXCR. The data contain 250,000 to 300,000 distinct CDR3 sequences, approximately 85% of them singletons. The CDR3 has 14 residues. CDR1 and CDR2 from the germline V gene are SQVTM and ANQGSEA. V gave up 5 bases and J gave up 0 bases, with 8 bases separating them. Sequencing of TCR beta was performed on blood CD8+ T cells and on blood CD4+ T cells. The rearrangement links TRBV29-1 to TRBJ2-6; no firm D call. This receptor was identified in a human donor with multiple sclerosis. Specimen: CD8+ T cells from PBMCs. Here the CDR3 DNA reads TGCAGCGTTAAGAATTACTCTGGGGCCAACGTCCTGACTTTC. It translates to CSVKNYSGANVLTF.